Here is one T cell receptor beta chain with its context. The antigen it binds to is not known. The record has no base qualities; no much larger clone is one base away. The sample originates from a study of neurological immune-mediated disorders (dated by TCRdb to the late 2010s). Background on the whole study: The study compared peripheral blood TCR-beta repertoires of HTLV-I-associated myelopathy (HAM/TSP) patients, multiple sclerosis patients and healthy controls using UMI-based sequencing. Longitudinal samples, technical triplicates and paired sorted CD4+ and CD8+ T-cell subsets, alongside PBMC samples, were included among the approximately 110 TCR-beta libraries. Each longitudinal HAM/TSP and healthy donor was sampled at 3 time-points spaced at roughly 3-40 month intervals. Of the roughly 68 subjects in the cohort, about 15 were HAM/TSP patients, roughly 34 were multiple sclerosis patients, and some 20 were healthy controls.

Points the paper makes about the study in general: The highest TCR clonal expansion was observed in HAM/TSP patients, whereas the lowest was observed in MS patients, even when compared with healthy controls. Across subjects, expanded clones never shared an identical CDR3 amino acid sequence, which suggests that the TCR-beta repertoires in every group were private.

The time point label here, explained by the study, means: longitudinal time-point 3. Libraries from unsorted PBMCs were made from 2 million PBMCs kept in RNAlater at -80 degrees C until RNA extraction. PBMCs were separated from peripheral blood using Ficoll-Hypaque density gradient centrifugation and then cryopreserved in liquid nitrogen. cDNA synthesis used template-switch 5'RACE with a primer carrying a 10-nucleotide random unique molecular identifier tagging each TCR transcript. Every sequencing run covered 15-18 subjects and yielded more than 200 million TCR-beta sequences. The RNeasy kit was used for extraction of total RNA. TCR-beta VDJ regions were amplified with primers for the TCR constant region and the 5'RACE anchor, using the KAPA Real-time Library Amplification kit. Sample indexes and Illumina adaptors were added in a first PCR, after which library yield was increased in a second PCR. The roughly 650 bp TCR product was size-selected on a 2% E-gel SizeSelection system after Ampure bead purification. Before pooling, libraries had their quality checked on a Bioanalyzer, their concentration measured with Qubit, and their quantity determined with the Kapa Library Quantification kit. Libraries were sequenced paired-end 2 x 150 bp on an Illumina HiSeq 2500. To increase sequence diversity, roughly 24-32% phiX was spiked into each library pool. Concerning the study's data processing: The UMI-based MiGEC pipeline processed quality-filtered reads and removed over 75% of raw TCR sequences during error correction. VDJ genes were aligned to IMGT germline references, and clonotypes were defined by unique CDR3 amino acid sequence plus V-J genes. Clonal expansion, Shannon diversity and CDR3 relatedness were evaluated with VDJtools (CalcPairwiseDistances, ClusterSamples), while phylogenetic trees were built in CLCbio workbench. Clones with at least 8 unique UMIs were defined as expanded, with this threshold being based on coefficient-of-variation modelling across technical triplicates. The public reads were reanalyzed by TCRdb: fastp trimming at Q25, MiXCR alignment, in-frame beta chains only. Each record represents a unique CDR3 protein, reported with the most common genes and DNA among its rows. Clone size and V and J calls follow TCRdb, not the original study. The table for this sample lists more than 95,000 distinct CDR3 sequences; about 10% of them were counted only once. The ten top clones hold around 3.3% of the sample.

The germline V gene (reference sequence) specifies SGHKS as CDR1 and YYEKEE as CDR2. The CDR3 sequence holds 15 residues, the cysteine and phenylalanine included. Here the CDR3 DNA is all that survives: 45 bases in frame from base 1. The V end loses 3 bases and the J end loses 4 bases, and a stretch of 11 bases separates them. This sequence uses TRBV5-5 and TRBJ2-6, and perhaps TRBD1 as D gene, on 5 matching bases. Sequenced: PBMCs. The sequence came from a female donor with HTLV-1-associated myelopathy (HAM/TSP). The nucleotide sequence is TGTGCCAGCAGCTCAAGCCCAGGGGGGGCCAACGTCCTGACTTTC. The translation is CASSSSPGGANVLTF.